These 8 T cell receptor beta chains were sequenced from one sample in a study of CD8 T cells in ankylosing spondylitis. TCRdb re-derived calls from the 5' RACE reads in MiXCR, one entry per CDR3 protein. The sample lists about 170,000 distinct CDR3 sequences, around 19% occurring once. Material for sequencing was blood, either unsorted or a sorted T cell fraction (not recorded which). Receptors originate from a male donor with ankylosing spondylitis or in good health (not recorded which).

This clonotype was picked up many times. This chain connects TRBV20-1 to TRBJ2-2; D ambiguous. CDR1 is DFQATT and CDR2 is SNEGSKA in the germline V gene (reference sequence). CDR3 length: 12 residues. The V end was cut by 0 bases, the J end by 6 bases, with 5 bases between. The CDR3 here is CSARDWAGELFF. CDR3 bases: TGCAGTGCTAGAGATTGGGCCGGGGAGCTGTTTTTT.

In this sample, this clonotype turned up many times. The J gene is TRBJ2-5, the V gene TRBV5-1, with D perhaps TRBD2 (6 bases). The length of the CDR3 is 16 residues. V was pared by 0 bases and J by 7 bases, with 19 bases between. Germline V gene data show CDR1 as SGHRS and CDR2 as YFSETQ. Written as DNA, the CDR3 is TGCGCCAGCAGCTTGGAAATATCCGGGGCCGGGGGGACCCAGTACTTC. Its protein product is CASSLEISGAGGTQYF. Looking up the rest from reference TRBV5-1 and TRBJ2-5 gives the full variable domain: KAGVTQTPRYLIKTRGQQVTLSCSPISGHRSVSWYQQTPGQGLQFLFEYFSETQRNKGNFPGRFSGRQFSNSRSEMNVSTLELGDSALYLCASSLEISGAGGTQYFGPGTRLLVL.

This clonotype was seen only a few times. The junction departs from germline at one end; a sequencing error may be responsible. The V and J genes are TRBV28 and TRBJ1-4, with D possibly being TRBD1 (5 bases). The CDR3 sequence is 15 residues long. Germline V gene sequence: CDR1 MDHEN, CDR2 SYDVKM. The CDR3 reads CASSLVGQGNEKLFF. CDR3 sequence (DNA): TGTGCCAGTAGTTTAGTTGGGCAGGGAAATGAAAAACTGTTTTTT. Variable domain in full (rest from reference TRBV28 and TRBJ1-4): DVKVTQSSRYLVKRTGEKVFLECVQDMDHENMFWYRQDPGLGLRLIYFSYDVKMKEKGDIPEGYSVSREKKERFSLILESASTNQTSMYLCASSLVGQGNEKLFFGSGTQLSVL.

This clonotype showed up many times. This rearrangement joins TRBV5-1 to TRBJ1-4, with D unresolved. This CDR3 region has 13 residues. The germline V gene has CDR1 SGHRS and CDR2 YFSETQ. The V end lost 4 bases, the J end lost 8 bases, and 12 bases lay between the germline ends. In nucleotides, the CDR3 is TGCGCCAGCAGCCTTAGTCTAGGAGAAAAACTGTTTTTT. This translates into CASSLSLGEKLFF. The entire variable domain, with the rest obtained from reference TRBV5-1 and TRBJ1-4, is as follows: KAGVTQTPRYLIKTRGQQVTLSCSPISGHRSVSWYQQTPGQGLQFLFEYFSETQRNKGNFPGRFSGRQFSNSRSEMNVSTLELGDSALYLCASSLSLGEKLFFGSGTQLSVL.

The CDR3 bases are TGCGCCAGCAGCCAAGATGCCCCAAGGGGGATGAACACTGAAGCTTTCTTT. It codes for CASSQDAPRGMNTEAFF. The chain links TRBV4-1 to TRBJ1-1; weak D call: TRBD1 (6 bases). The germline gives CDR1 MGHRA, CDR2 YSYEKL. V was shortened by 0 bases and J by 0 bases, with 14 bases between the two germline ends. The CDR3 loop spans 17 amino acids.

In its sample, this clonotype was seen many times. The chain couples TRBV20-1 to TRBJ2-3, with TRBD2 matching over 9 bases. The CDR3 has 14 amino acids. Germline trimming cut 4 bases from V and 1 base from J; bases unmatched to any gene: 3. CDR1 is DFQATT and CDR2 is SNEGSKA in the germline V gene (reference sequence). Here the CDR3 reads CSAMTSGGTDTQYF. CDR3 nucleotides: TGCAGTGCTATGACTAGCGGAGGCACAGATACGCAGTATTTT.

Ten or more counts support this clonotype. The rearrangement links TRBV20-1 to TRBJ2-1; 13 bases line up with TRBD2. The CDR3 is 15 residues long. The germline gives CDR1 DFQATT, CDR2 SNEGSKA (reference sequence). V was pared by 6 bases and J by 2 bases, with 4 bases of the junction left unmatched. For the CDR3, the DNA is TGCAGTGCCGAAGGACTAGCGGGAGCCTACAATGAGCAGTTCTTC. Translating gives CSAEGLAGAYNEQFF.

This clonotype was observed many times. The V and J genes are TRBV5-1 and TRBJ2-1; D is unresolved. The V gene's germline CDR1 is SGHRS and CDR2 YFSETQ. The CDR3 spans 14 residues. The germline V and J ends were trimmed by 7 bases and 0 bases, with 11 bases remaining between them. The CDR3 protein is CASAPAFSYNEQFF. The DNA of the CDR3 is TGCGCCAGCGCTCCGGCATTCTCCTACAATGAGCAGTTCTTC.